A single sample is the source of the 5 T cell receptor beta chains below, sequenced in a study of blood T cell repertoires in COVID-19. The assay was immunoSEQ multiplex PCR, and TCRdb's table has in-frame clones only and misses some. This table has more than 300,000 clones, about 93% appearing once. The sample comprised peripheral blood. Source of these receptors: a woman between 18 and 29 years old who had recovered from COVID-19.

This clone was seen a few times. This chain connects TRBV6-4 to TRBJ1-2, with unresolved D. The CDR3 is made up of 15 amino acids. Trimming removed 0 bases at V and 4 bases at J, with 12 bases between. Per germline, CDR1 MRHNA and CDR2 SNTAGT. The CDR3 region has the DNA TGTGCCAGCAGTGACTCTGGTGAAACTAGCTATGGCTACACCTTC. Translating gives CASSDSGETSYGYTF.

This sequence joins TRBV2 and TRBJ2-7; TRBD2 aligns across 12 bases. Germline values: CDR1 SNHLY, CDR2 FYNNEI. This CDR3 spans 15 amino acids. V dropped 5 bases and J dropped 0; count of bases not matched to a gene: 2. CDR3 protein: CASSQTSGSSYEQYV. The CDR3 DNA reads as TGTGCCAGCAGTCAGACTAGCGGGAGCTCCTACGAGCAGTACGTC.

The DNA for the CDR3 is TGTGCCAGCAGCTTAGCATCACATGGAGTCGACGAGCAGTACGTC. Encoded protein: CASSLASHGVDEQYV. V and J are TRBV7-8 and TRBJ2-7, with D hard to call. The germline gives CDR1 SGHVS, CDR2 FQNEAQ. Deletions cut 0 bases from V and 5 bases from J, with 14 bases between. The CDR3 length is 15 residues.

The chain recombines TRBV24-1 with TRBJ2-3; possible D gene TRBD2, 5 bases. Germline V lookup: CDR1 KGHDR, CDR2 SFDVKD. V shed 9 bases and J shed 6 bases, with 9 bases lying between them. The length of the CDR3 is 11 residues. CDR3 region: CATSKRDTQYF. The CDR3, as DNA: TGTGCCACCTCGAAGCGGGATACGCAGTATTTT.

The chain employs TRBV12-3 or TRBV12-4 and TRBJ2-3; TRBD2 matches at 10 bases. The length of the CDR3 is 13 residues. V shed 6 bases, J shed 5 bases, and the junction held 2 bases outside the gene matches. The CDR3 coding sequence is TGTGCCAGCAGACGACTAGCGGGAGATACGCAGTATTTT. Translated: CASRRLAGDTQYF.